This T cell receptor (beta chain) was recorded in a study of blood T cell repertoires in COVID-19. In the study overall: Donors in the United States, Italy and Spain gave samples during acute or convalescent COVID-19. PBMCs, B-cell-depleted T cells, or T cells provided the cDNA or gDNA that made up the material.

Original data processing: Reference gene primer amplification yielded estimated nucleated cell counts. The method was immunoSEQ multiplex PCR; TCRdb's version includes in-frame clones alone and lacks a portion of them. D and trimming were read from the DNA, whereas the V and J calls and clone size are those reported in that table. The table records about 200,000 clones, around 86% of them present only once. Per germline, CDR1 SGHDT and CDR2 YYEEEE. The CDR3 contains 16 residues. The trim removed 1 base at V and 3 bases at J, leaving 5 bases unmatched. During active infection, Seattle patients enrolled and were then monitored through disease.

Sequenced sample: peripheral blood. The TCR sequence derives from a woman older than 75 with COVID-19, enrolled during active disease. This chain connects TRBV5-6 to TRBJ2-1; 9 nucleotides agree with TRBD2. As DNA, the CDR3 is TGTGCCAGCAGCTTGAACAGCGGGAGGATCTACAATGAGCAGTTCTTC. It codes for CASSLNSGRIYNEQFF. Full variable domain (remainder filled in from reference TRBV5-6 and TRBJ2-1): DAGVTQSPTHLIKTRGQQVTLRCSPKSGHDTVSWYQQALGQGPQFIFQYYEEEERQRGNFPDRFSGHQFPNYSSELNVNALLLGDSALYLCASSLNSGRIYNEQFFGPGTRLTVL.